Listed below are T cell receptor beta chains from one sample, sequenced in a study of blood T cell repertoires in COVID-19. Sequencing used immunoSEQ multiplex PCR; TCRdb keeps in-frame clones, though not all of them. The repertoire consists of tens of thousands of clones, with around 73% occurring once and the leading ten covering 16%. Material: peripheral blood. These receptors originate from a man aged 65-85 years with acute or convalescent COVID-19. CDR3s include the opening cysteine and the closing phenylalanine or tryptophan. The order of the fields is D gene, J gene, clone size, CDR3 length, V gene, CDR3 DNA, CDR3 protein. D genes are given only for firm matches. For some rows the clone size is stated as once, few or many, or as a class when expanded; others skip it.

>TRBD2|TRBJ2-7|once|15|TRBV30
TGTGCCTGGAGTGTATTTAGCGGGAGTTTCAACGAGCAGTACTTC
CAWSVFSGSFNEQYF
>TRBD2|TRBJ2-1|once|17|TRBV7-9
TGTGCCAGCAGCTTAACTAATCTCCCTAGCGGGAGTGATGAGCAGTTCTTC
CASSLTNLPSGSDEQFF
>.|TRBJ1-1|.|13|TRBV19
TGTGCCAGTAGTATAGCAAAGAACACTGAAGCTTTCTTT
CASSIAKNTEAFF
>.|TRBJ2-5|.|14|TRBV28
TGTGCCAGCAGTTGGTTGGGTGAGGGAGAGACCCAGTACTTC
CASSWLGEGETQYF
>.|TRBJ2-2|.|13|TRBV19
TGTGCCAGTAGTTTCAGGGATACCGGGGAGCTGTTTTTT
CASSFRDTGELFF
>.|TRBJ2-1|.|14|TRBV7-2
TGTGCCAGCAGCGGCAAAGGACAGTACAATGAGCAGTTCTTC
CASSGKGQYNEQFF
>TRBD1|TRBJ2-1|.|14|TRBV4-1
TGCGCCAGCAGAGGGACAGGGTACTACAATGAGCAGTTCTTC
CASRGTGYYNEQFF
>TRBD2|TRBJ2-3|.|19|TRBV7-2
TGTGCCAGCAGCTTAGCATCGAGGACTAGCGGGGGGGCAGCAGATACGCAGTATTTT
CASSLASRTSGGAADTQYF
>.|TRBJ1-1|.|13|TRBV14
TGTGCCAGCAGCCAAGAGTTTCTCACTGAAGCTTTCTTT
CASSQEFLTEAFF
>.|TRBJ1-2|.|16|TRBV19
TGTGCCAGTAGTATAGGCGGCCAGACCTTAAACTATGGCTACACCTTC
CASSIGGQTLNYGYTF
>TRBD1|TRBJ1-4|.|15|TRBV11-2
TGTGCCAGCAGCCCTTATACAGGGGATAATGAAAAACTGTTTTTT
CASSPYTGDNEKLFF
>.|TRBJ2-2|.|12|TRBV30
TGTGCCTGGGACCTAGGAACCGGGGAGCTGTTTTTT
CAWDLGTGELFF
>.|TRBJ2-7|.|16|TRBV27
TGTGCCAGCAGTTTAGGATCAGGGGTGCCGAGCGGCGAGCAGTACTTC
CASSLGSGVPSGEQYF
>.|TRBJ2-7|.|12|TRBV3-1/TRBV3-2
TGTGCCAGCAGCCAAGTCGAGGACGAGCAGTACTTC
CASSQVEDEQYF
>TRBD1|TRBJ2-7|.|14|TRBV6-2/TRBV6-3
TGTGCCAGCAGTGGACAGGGCTTTTTCTACGAGCAGTACTTC
CASSGQGFFYEQYF
>TRBD1|TRBJ1-1|.|16|TRBV9
TGTGCCAGCAGCCCCCGGACAGGGACCGGTGGGACTGAAGCTTTCTTT
CASSPRTGTGGTEAFF
>.|TRBJ1-1|few|15|TRBV19
TGTGCCAGTAGTATAGGTACACCGACAAACACTGAAGCTTTCTTT
CASSIGTPTNTEAFF
>.|TRBJ1-5|.|14|TRBV7-8
TGTGCCAGCAGCCTTGGACTGAGCAATCAGCCCCAGCATTTT
CASSLGLSNQPQHF
>TRBD1|TRBJ2-2|.|16|TRBV7-2
TGTGCCAGCAGCTTAGCGCAGACAGGGATTGCCGGGGAGCTGTTTTTT
CASSLAQTGIAGELFF
>TRBD1|TRBJ1-6|.|18|TRBV7-9
TGTGCCAGCAGCTGGCCGGGACAGGGGGCGCTTATTGATTCACCCCTCCACTTT
CASSWPGQGALIDSPLHF
>.|TRBJ2-1|.|14|TRBV5-4
TGTGCCAGCAGCTTGCTCGATCTAGCCAATGAGCAGTTCTTC
CASSLLDLANEQFF
>TRBD2|TRBJ2-5|.|14|TRBV29-1
TGCAGCGCCTCGGGACTAGCGGGTAGAGAGACCCAGTACTTC
CSASGLAGRETQYF
>TRBD1|TRBJ2-7|.|15|TRBV27
TGTGCCAGCAGTTTCCTGGGACAGGGGCCGGCCGAGCAGTACTTC
CASSFLGQGPAEQYF
>.|TRBJ2-6|few|17|TRBV21-1
TGTGCCAACATGTGGGACAGGGGTTTTCCTGGGGCCAACGTCCTGACTTTC
CANMWDRGFPGANVLTF
>TRBD2|TRBJ2-5|.|14|TRBV5-8
TGTGCCAGCAGCCCGGGACTAGTCAAAGAGACCCAGTACTTC
CASSPGLVKETQYF
>TRBD2|TRBJ2-3|.|17|TRBV24-1
TGTGCCACCAGTGATTTCGCTAGCGGGACTAGCACAGATACGCAGTATTTT
CATSDFASGTSTDTQYF
>.|TRBJ2-7|.|14|TRBV27
TGTGCCAGCAGTTTTCGACAGGAGGTCGGCGAGCAGTACTTC
CASSFRQEVGEQYF
>.|TRBJ2-7|.|14|TRBV6-5
TGTGCCAGCAGTTACTCCCTGGGCAAGGAAGAGCAGTACTTC
CASSYSLGKEEQYF
>TRBD2|TRBJ2-7|.|14|TRBV3-1/TRBV3-2
TGTGCCAGCAGCCTGAGCAGCGGGGCCTACGAGCAGTACTTC
CASSLSSGAYEQYF
>.|TRBJ2-1|once|13|TRBV13
TGTGCCAGCAGCTTAGACGGGGACAATGAGCAGTTCTTC
CASSLDGDNEQFF
>TRBD2|TRBJ2-1|.|16|TRBV7-2
TGTGCCAGCAGCTCACCGGGACTAGCGGGCGGTAATGAGCAGTTCTTC
CASSSPGLAGGNEQFF
>.|TRBJ2-3|.|16|TRBV4-1
TGCGCCAGCACCCTAGGCAAGACGGGGAGCACAGATACGCAGTATTTT
CASTLGKTGSTDTQYF
>.|TRBJ1-3|once|13|TRBV15
TGTGCCACCAGCAGAGATCGTGGCAGTCTCATATATTTT
CATSRDRGSLIYF
>TRBD1|TRBJ1-4|.|16|TRBV28
TGTGCCAGCTCTCTCCGCCCGGGACAGATAAATGAAAAACTGTTTTTT
CASSLRPGQINEKLFF
>TRBD1|TRBJ2-2|.|16|TRBV9
TGTGCCAGCAGCGTAGCCCCGACAGGGGGCTCCGGGGAGCTGTTTTTT
CASSVAPTGGSGELFF
>.|TRBJ1-4|.|15|TRBV4-1
TGCGCCAGCAGCCCTCCCGGGAGACAAAATGAAAAACTGTTTTTT
CASSPPGRQNEKLFF
>.|TRBJ1-2|.|15|TRBV5-3
TGTGCCAGAAGCTACTCGACATACCCGGGATATGGCTACACCTTC
CARSYSTYPGYGYTF
>.|TRBJ1-1|once|15|TRBV5-1
TGCGCCAGCAGCTTGTCGGGACAAACTAACACTGAAGCTTTCTTT
CASSLSGQTNTEAFF
>TRBD1|TRBJ1-1|.|17|TRBV24-1
TGTGCCACCAGTGTAATTGAAGACAGGGTCCGGAACACTGAAGCTTTCTTT
CATSVIEDRVRNTEAFF
>.|TRBJ1-6|.|15|TRBV6-6
TGTGCCAGCAGTTCCTTCGACAGCTCTAATTCACCCCTCCACTTT
CASSSFDSSNSPLHF
>TRBD2|TRBJ2-5|.|13|TRBV2
TGTGCCAGCAGGGGACTAGCGGGAGAGACCCAGTACTTC
CASRGLAGETQYF
>.|TRBJ2-4|.|15|TRBV5-1
TGCGCCAGCAGCTTGCCGACAGGCGCCAAAAACATTCAGTACTTC
CASSLPTGAKNIQYF
>.|TRBJ1-1|.|15|TRBV18
TGTGCCAGCTCACGGTCCAGTGACCCGGGCACTGAAGCTTTCTTT
CASSRSSDPGTEAFF
>.|TRBJ2-3|few|17|TRBV2
TGTGCCAGCAGTGAAGGGTATCAGGGGAACTCCGAAGATACGCAGTATTTT
CASSEGYQGNSEDTQYF
>.|TRBJ2-1|.|14|TRBV2
TGTGCCAGCAGTGCCATCAGCTCCTACAATGAGCAGTTCTTC
CASSAISSYNEQFF
>.|TRBJ2-7|.|13|TRBV19
TGTGCCAGTAGTGGGCCAGGGTGGTACGAGCAGTACTTC
CASSGPGWYEQYF
>TRBD1|TRBJ1-1|.|14|TRBV7-6
TGTGCCAGCAGCTCGAGTGACAGGGAAGTTGAAGCTTTCTTT
CASSSSDREVEAFF
>.|TRBJ1-1|.|13|TRBV3-1/TRBV3-2
TGTGCCAGCACCCATGGGGGAGGCACTGAAGCTTTCTTT
CASTHGGGTEAFF
>.|TRBJ2-1|.|15|TRBV7-9
TGTGCCAGCAGCCCAGGGGGGTCTAGTCGTCATGAGCAGTTCTTC
CASSPGGSSRHEQFF
>TRBD1|TRBJ2-1|once|14|TRBV24-1
TGTGCCACCAGTGATTTGTTGACAGGGCGGGAGCAGTTCTTC
CATSDLLTGREQFF
>.|TRBJ1-2|.|14|TRBV4-1
TGCGCCAGCAGGCGGGAGGTCCCCGTGGGAGGCTACACCTTC
CASRREVPVGGYTF
>.|TRBJ2-7|.|14|TRBV7-2
TGTGCCAGCAGCGCAGACAGTTTGACCTACGAGCAGTACTTC
CASSADSLTYEQYF
>.|TRBJ2-7|once|15|TRBV9
TGTGCCAGCAGCGCAACCGGGACGGGACTTTACGAGCAGTACTTC
CASSATGTGLYEQYF
>.|TRBJ2-6|.|15|TRBV19
TGTGCCAGTAGTGTCGACAGCTCTGGGGCCAACGTCCTGACTTTC
CASSVDSSGANVLTF
>.|TRBJ2-3|once|15|TRBV5-1
TGCGCCAGCATGGTAACAGGTACTAGCACAGATACGCAGTATTTT
CASMVTGTSTDTQYF
>TRBD2|TRBJ2-7|.|14|TRBV20-1
TGCAGTGCTAGTGCTAGCGGGGGGAATTACGAGCAGTACTTC
CSASASGGNYEQYF